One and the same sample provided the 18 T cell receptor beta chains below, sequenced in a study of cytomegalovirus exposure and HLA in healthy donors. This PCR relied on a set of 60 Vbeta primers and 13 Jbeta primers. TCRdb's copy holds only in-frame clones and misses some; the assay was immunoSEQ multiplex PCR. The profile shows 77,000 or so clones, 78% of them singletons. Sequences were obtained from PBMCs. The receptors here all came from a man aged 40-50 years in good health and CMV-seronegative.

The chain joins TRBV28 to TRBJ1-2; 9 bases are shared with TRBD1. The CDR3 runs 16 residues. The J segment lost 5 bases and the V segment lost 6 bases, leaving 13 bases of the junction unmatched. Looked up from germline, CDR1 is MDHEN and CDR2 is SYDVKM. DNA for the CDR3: TGTGCCAGCAGCCCCAGACCCGGGACAGGGTCTTATGGCTACACCTTC. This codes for CASSPRPGTGSYGYTF.

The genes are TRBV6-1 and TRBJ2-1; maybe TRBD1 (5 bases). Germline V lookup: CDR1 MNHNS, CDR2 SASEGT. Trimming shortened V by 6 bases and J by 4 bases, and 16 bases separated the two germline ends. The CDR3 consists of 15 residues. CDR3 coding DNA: TGTGCCAGCAGAGCTACAGGAGTCCATTACAATGAGCAGTTCTTC. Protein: CASRATGVHYNEQFF.

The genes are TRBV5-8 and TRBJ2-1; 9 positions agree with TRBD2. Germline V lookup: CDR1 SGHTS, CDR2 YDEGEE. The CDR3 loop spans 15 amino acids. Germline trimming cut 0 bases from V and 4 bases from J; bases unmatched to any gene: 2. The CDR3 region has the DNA TGTGCCAGCAGCTTGGTGACTAGCGGTTACAATGAGCAGTTCTTC. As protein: CASSLVTSGYNEQFF.

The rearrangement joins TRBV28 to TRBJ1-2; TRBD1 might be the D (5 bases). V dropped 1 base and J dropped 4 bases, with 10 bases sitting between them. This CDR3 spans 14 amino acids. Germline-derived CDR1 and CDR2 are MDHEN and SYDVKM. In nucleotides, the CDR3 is TGTGCCAGCAGTTTATCGGGGGTCGCCTATGGCTACACCTTC. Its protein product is CASSLSGVAYGYTF.

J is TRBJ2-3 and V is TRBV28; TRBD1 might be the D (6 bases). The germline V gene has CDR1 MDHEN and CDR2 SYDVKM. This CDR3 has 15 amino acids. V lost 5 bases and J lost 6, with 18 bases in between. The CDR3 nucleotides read TGTGCCAGCAGTCCCCGAACAGGGTCTTTGGATACGCAGTATTTT. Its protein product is CASSPRTGSLDTQYF.

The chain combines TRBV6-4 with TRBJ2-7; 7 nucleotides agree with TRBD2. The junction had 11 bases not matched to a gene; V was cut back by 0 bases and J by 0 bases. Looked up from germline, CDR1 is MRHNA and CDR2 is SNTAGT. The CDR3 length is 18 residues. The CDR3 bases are TGTGCCAGCAGTGACTCGACTCGGGGACTACCAAGCTCCTACGAGCAGTACTTC. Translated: CASSDSTRGLPSSYEQYF.

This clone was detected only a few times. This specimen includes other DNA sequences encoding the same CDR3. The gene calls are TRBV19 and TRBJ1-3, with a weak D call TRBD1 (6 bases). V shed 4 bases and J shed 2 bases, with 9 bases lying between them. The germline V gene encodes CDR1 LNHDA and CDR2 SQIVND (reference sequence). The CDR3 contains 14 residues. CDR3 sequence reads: CASSTQGTGNTIYF. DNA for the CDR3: TGTGCCAGTAGTACACAGGGTACTGGAAACACCATATATTTT.

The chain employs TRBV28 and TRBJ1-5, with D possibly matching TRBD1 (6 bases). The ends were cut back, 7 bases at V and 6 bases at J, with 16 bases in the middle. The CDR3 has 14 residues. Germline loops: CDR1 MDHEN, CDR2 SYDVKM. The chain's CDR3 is CASTQGGGSQPQHF. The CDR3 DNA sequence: TGTGCCAGCACCCAGGGAGGGGGTAGTCAGCCCCAGCATTTT.

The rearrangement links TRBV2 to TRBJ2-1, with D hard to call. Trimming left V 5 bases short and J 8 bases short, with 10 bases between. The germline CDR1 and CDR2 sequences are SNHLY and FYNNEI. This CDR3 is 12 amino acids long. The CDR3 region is CASSTGRDEQFF. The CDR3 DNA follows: TGTGCCAGCAGTACGGGTCGGGATGAGCAGTTCTTC.

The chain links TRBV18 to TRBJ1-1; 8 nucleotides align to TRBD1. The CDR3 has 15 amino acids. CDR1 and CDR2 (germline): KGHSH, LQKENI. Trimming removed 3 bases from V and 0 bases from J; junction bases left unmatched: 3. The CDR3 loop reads CASSPLRGLNTEAFF. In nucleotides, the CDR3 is TGTGCCAGCTCACCGCTCAGGGGGCTGAACACTGAAGCTTTCTTT.

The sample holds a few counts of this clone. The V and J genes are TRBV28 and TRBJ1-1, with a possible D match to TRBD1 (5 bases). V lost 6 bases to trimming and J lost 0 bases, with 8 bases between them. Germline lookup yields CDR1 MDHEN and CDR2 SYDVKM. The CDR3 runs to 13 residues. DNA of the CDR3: TGTGCCAGCAGATCAGGGTTGAACACTGAAGCTTTCTTT. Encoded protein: CASRSGLNTEAFF. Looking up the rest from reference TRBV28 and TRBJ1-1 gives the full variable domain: DVKVTQSSRYLVKRTGEKVFLECVQDMDHENMFWYRQDPGLGLRLIYFSYDVKMKEKGDIPEGYSVSREKKERFSLILESASTNQTSMYLCASRSGLNTEAFFGQGTRLTVV.

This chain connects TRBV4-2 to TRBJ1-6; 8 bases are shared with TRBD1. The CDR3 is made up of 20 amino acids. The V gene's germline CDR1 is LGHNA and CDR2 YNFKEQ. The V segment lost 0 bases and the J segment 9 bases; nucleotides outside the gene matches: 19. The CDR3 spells CASSQDPIRQGKAFSSPLHF. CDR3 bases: TGTGCCAGCAGCCAAGATCCCATTAGACAGGGGAAGGCCTTCAGTTCACCCCTCCACTTT.

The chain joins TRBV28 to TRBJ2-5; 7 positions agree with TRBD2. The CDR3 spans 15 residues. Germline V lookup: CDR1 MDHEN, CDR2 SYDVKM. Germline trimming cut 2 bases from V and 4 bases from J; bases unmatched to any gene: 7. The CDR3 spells CASSLAAGIVETQYF. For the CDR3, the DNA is TGTGCCAGCAGTTTAGCAGCGGGAATCGTAGAGACCCAGTACTTC.

CDR3 DNA: TGTGCCAGTAGTATAGTAGCTATCTCTGGCAATCAGCCCCAGCATTTT. It specifies CASSIVAISGNQPQHF. J is TRBJ1-5 and V is TRBV19, with D unresolved. The V gene lost 1 base and the J gene lost 2 bases, with 12 bases spanning the gap. This CDR3 has 16 amino acids. Germline V gene data show CDR1 as LNHDA and CDR2 as SQIVND (reference sequence).

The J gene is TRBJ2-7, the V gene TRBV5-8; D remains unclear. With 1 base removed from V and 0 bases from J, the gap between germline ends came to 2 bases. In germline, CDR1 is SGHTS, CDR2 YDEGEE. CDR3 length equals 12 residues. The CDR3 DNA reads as TGTGCCAGCAGCTTGCTCTCCTACGAGCAGTACTTC. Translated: CASSLLSYEQYF.

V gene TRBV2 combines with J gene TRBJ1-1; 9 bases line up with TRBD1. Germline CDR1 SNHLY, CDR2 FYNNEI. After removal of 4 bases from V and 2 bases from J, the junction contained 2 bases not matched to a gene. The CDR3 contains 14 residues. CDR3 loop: CASSGDRANTEAFF. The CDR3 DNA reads TGTGCCAGCAGTGGGGACAGGGCCAACACTGAAGCTTTCTTT.

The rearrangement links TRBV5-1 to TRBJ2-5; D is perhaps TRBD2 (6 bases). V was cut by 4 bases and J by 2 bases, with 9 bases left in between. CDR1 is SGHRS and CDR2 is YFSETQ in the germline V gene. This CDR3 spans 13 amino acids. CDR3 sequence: CASSRGTQETQYF. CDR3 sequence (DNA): TGCGCCAGCAGCAGAGGGACTCAAGAGACCCAGTACTTC.

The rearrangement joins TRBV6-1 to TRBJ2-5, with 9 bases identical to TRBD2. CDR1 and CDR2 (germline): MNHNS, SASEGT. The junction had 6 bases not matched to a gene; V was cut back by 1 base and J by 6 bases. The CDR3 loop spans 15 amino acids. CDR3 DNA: TGTGCCAGCAGTGAAGGGAGCGGGAGGACAAAGACCCAGTACTTC. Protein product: CASSEGSGRTKTQYF.